This T cell receptor beta chain comes out of a study of identical twins. Study-wide points: Less excess twin sharing appeared in beta out-of-frame sequences. The models gave estimates that fell short of the out-of-frame TCR alpha sharing seen in monozygotic twins.

This clonotype was detected ten times or more. The antigen is undetermined. Germline lookup yields CDR1 SGHVS and CDR2 FQNEAQ. The V segment lost 3 bases and the J segment 14 bases; nucleotides outside the gene matches: 17. The CDR3 is made up of 16 amino acids. TCRdb processed the 5' RACE reads anew with MiXCR; each CDR3 protein has one entry. The sample contains 600,000 to 700,000 distinct CDR3 sequences, 21% of which appear only once. This sample was shared with a second study, whose subject was T cells expressing NK-cell markers. According to that study: Among the eight sequenced donors, seven tested HCMV-seropositive and one tested seronegative. These clonotypes also led the CD3+CD56-NKG2C+ fraction in a handful of donors.

The TCR comes from a woman younger than 35 in good health. V and J are TRBV7-8 and TRBJ2-1; 9 bases are a match to TRBD1. Specimen: PBMCs. CDR3 residues: CASSFTGTGGNRWEFF. Here the CDR3 DNA reads TGTGCCAGCAGCTTCACTGGCACAGGGGGCAATAGGTGGGAGTTCTTC.